This record looks at one T cell receptor beta chain sequence and its context. As yet, its antigen is unknown. Vbeta (60) and Jbeta (13) primers were used in the PCR. The table came from immunoSEQ multiplex PCR; TCRdb's copy has only in-frame clones and leaves some out. Of 54,000 or so clones listed, around 62% are singletons. Though probably carrying unrecorded immune exposures, donors were nominally healthy at sampling. These data come from a study of cytomegalovirus exposure and HLA in healthy donors. Study outcomes and limitations: A later analysis found most CMV-associated TCR beta chains apparently HLA-restricted. Donors were assumed by presence/absence analyses to have roughly uniform sequencing depth. Fewer than 200 TCR beta chains were listed as cytomegalovirus-associated.

CDR1 MNHNS and CDR2 SASEGT come from the germline V gene. The CDR3 runs 12 residues. The trim removed 11 bases at V and 4 bases at J, leaving 7 bases unmatched. The sequenced material came from PBMCs. The TCR was taken from a human donor in good health. This chain links TRBV6-1 with TRBJ2-5, with 7 bases matching TRBD1. CDR3 loop: CAGRTGVETQYF. CDR3 nucleotides: TGTGCCGGCCGAACAGGGGTAGAGACCCAGTACTTC.